The sequence of this TCR beta chain was determined in a study of cytotoxic CD8 clonotypes in ibrutinib-treated CLL. Measured with immunoSEQ multiplex PCR; TCRdb has only the in-frame clones, and not every one. Among around 140,000 clones listed, 60% to 85% were seen once. V dropped 0 bases and J dropped 3; count of bases not matched to a gene: 7. Germline CDR1 is SGDLS and CDR2 is YYNGEE. This CDR3 comprises 16 residues. The sample was PBMCs, taken after 12 months of ibrutinib treatment. The TCR comes from a human donor with chronic lymphocytic leukemia. The rearrangement joins TRBV9 to TRBJ2-3, with 7 nucleotides matching TRBD2. This chain's CDR3 is CASSVEASGLTDTQYF. In DNA, the CDR3 is TGTGCCAGCAGCGTAGAGGCTAGCGGACTTACAGATACGCAGTATTTT.